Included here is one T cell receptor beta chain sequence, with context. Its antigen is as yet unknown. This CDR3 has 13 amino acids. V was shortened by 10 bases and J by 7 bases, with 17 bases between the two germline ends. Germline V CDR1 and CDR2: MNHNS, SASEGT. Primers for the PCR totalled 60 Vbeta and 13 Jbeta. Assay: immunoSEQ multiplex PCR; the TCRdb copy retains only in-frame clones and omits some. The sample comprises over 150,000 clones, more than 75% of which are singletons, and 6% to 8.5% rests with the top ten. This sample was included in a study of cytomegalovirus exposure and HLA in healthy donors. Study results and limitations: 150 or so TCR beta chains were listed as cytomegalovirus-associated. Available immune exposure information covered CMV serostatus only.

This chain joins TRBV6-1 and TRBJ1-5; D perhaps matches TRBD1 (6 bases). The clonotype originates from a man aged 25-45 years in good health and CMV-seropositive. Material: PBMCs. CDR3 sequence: CAIETGRDQPQHF. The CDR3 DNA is TGTGCCATAGAGACAGGAAGGGACCAGCCCCAGCATTTT.